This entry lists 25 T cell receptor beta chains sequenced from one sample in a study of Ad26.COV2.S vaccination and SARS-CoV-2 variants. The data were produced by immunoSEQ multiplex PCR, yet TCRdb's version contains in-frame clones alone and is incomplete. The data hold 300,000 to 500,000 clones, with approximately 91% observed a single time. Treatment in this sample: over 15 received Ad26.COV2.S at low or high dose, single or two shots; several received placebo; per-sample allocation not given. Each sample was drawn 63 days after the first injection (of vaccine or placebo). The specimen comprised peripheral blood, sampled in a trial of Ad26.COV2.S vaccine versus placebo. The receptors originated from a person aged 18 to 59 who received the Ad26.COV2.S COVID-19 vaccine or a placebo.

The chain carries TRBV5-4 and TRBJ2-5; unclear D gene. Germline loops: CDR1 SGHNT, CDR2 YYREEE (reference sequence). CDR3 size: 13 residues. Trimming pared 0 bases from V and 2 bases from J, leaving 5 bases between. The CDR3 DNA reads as TGTGCCAGCAGCTTGGGGCTACAAGAGACCCAGTACTTC. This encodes CASSLGLQETQYF.

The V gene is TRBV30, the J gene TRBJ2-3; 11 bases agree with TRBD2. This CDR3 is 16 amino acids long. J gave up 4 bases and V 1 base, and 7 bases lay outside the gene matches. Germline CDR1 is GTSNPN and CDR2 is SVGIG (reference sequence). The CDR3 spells CAWSGFIAGGPDTQYF. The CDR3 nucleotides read TGTGCCTGGAGTGGGTTCATAGCGGGGGGGCCAGATACGCAGTATTTT.

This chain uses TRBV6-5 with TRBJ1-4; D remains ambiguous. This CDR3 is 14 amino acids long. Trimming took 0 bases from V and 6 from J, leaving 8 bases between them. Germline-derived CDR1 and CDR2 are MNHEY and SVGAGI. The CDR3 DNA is TGTGCCAGCAGTTACTCGCCCACCCATGAAAAACTGTTTTTT. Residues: CASSYSPTHEKLFF.

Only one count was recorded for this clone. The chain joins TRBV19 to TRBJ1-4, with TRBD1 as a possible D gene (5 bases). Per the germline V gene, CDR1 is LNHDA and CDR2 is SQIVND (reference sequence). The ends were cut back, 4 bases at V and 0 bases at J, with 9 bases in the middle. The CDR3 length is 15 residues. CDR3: CASSTGVATNEKLFF. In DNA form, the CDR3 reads TGTGCCAGTAGTACGGGGGTCGCAACTAATGAAAAACTGTTTTTT. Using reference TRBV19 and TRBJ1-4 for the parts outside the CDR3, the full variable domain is DGGITQSPKYLFRKEGQNVTLSCEQNLNHDAMYWYRQDPGQGLRLIYYSQIVNDFQKGDIAEGYSVSREKKESFPLTVTSAQKNPTAFYLCASSTGVATNEKLFFGSGTQLSVL.

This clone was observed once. The CDR3 is CASSWWDSTDTQYF. CDR3 bases: TGTGCCAGCAGTTGGTGGGACAGCACAGATACGCAGTATTTT. The chain combines TRBV27 with TRBJ2-3; D may match TRBD1 or TRBD2 (5 bases each). CDR1 is MNHEY and CDR2 is SMNVEV in the germline V gene (reference sequence). V was trimmed by 4 bases and J by 0 bases, leaving 8 bases between them. The CDR3 contains 14 residues.

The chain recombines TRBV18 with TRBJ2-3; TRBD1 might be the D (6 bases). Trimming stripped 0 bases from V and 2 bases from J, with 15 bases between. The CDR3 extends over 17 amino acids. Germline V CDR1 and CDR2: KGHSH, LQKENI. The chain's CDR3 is CASSPPGAGRFTDTQYF. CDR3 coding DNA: TGTGCCAGCTCACCACCGGGGGCGGGCCGTTTCACAGATACGCAGTATTTT.

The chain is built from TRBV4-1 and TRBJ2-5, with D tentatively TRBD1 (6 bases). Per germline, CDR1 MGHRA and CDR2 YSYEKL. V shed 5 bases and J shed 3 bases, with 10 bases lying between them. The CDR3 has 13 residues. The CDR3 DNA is TGCGCCAGCAGCGGGGGCAGGGAAGAGACCCAGTACTTC. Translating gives CASSGGREETQYF.

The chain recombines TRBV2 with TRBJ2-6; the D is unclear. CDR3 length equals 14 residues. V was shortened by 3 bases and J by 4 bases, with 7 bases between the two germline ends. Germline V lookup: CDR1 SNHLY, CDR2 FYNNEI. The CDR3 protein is CASSDARGANVLTF. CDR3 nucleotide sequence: TGTGCCAGCAGTGACGCGCGGGGGGCCAACGTCCTGACTTTC.

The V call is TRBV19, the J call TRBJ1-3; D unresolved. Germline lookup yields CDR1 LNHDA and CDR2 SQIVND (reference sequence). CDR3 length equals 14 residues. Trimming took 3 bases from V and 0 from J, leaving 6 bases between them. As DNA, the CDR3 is TGTGCCAGTAGTATCTCAGTCTCTGGAAACACCATATATTTT. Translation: CASSISVSGNTIYF.

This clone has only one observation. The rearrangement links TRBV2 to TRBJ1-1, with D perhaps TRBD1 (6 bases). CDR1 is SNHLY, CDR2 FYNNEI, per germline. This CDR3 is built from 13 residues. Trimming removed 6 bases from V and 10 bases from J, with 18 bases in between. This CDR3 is CASSGDTGNRAFF. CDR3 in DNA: TGTGCCAGCAGCGGGGATACAGGGAATCGAGCTTTCTTT. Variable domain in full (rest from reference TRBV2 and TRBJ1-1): EPEVTQTPSHQVTQMGQEVILRCVPISNHLYFYWYRQILGQKVEFLVSFYNNEISEKSEIFDDQFSVERPDGSNFTLKIRSTKLEDSAMYFCASSGDTGNRAFFGQGTRLTVV.

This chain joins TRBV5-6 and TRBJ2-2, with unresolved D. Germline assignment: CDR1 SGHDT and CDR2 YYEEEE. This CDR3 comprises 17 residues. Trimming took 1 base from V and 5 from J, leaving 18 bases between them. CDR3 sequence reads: CASSLYVGLVGTGELFF. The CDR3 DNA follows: TGTGCCAGCAGCTTGTATGTGGGCCTCGTCGGTACCGGGGAGCTGTTTTTT.

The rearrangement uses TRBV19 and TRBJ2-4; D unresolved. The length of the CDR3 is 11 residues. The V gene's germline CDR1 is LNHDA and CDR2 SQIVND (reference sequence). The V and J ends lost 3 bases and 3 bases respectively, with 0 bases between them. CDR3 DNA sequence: TGTGCCAGTAGTATCAAAAACATTCAGTACTTC. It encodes CASSIKNIQYF.

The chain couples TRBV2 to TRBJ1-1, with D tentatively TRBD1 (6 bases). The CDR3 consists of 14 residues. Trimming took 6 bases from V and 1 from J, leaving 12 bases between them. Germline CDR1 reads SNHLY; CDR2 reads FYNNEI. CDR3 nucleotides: TGTGCCAGCAGATTACAGGGAAAGAACACTGAAGCTTTCTTT. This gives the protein CASRLQGKNTEAFF.

The CDR3 bases are TGTGCCAGCAGGGAGACGCGGGTGAGATGGTCACCCCTCCACTTT. This codes for CASRETRVRWSPLHF. The chain joins TRBV2 to TRBJ1-6; the D is unclear. The V gene's germline CDR1 is SNHLY and CDR2 FYNNEI. This CDR3 is built from 15 residues. Trimming shortened V by 6 bases and J by 10 bases, and 19 bases separated the two germline ends.

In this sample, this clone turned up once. Written as DNA, the CDR3 is TGTGCCAGCAGTGAGGGTATGGAGCAGTACTTC. It encodes CASSEGMEQYF. The chain carries TRBV6-1 and TRBJ2-7; D not resolved. Trimming left V 3 bases short and J 7 bases short, with 7 bases between. The CDR3 sequence is 11 residues long. Per germline, CDR1 MNHNS and CDR2 SASEGT.

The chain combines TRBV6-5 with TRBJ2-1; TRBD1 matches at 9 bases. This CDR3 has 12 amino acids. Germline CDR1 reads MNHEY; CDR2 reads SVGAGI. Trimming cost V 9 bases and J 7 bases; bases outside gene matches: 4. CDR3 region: CASRQGGNEQFF. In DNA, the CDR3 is TGTGCCAGTAGACAGGGGGGGAATGAGCAGTTCTTC.

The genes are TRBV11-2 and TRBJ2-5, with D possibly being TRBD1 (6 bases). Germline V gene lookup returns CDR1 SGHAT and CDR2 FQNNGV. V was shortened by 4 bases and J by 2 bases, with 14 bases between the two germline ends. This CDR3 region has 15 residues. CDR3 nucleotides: TGTGCCAGCAGCTCTGGGTCAGGGGCACAAGAGACCCAGTACTTC. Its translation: CASSSGSGAQETQYF.

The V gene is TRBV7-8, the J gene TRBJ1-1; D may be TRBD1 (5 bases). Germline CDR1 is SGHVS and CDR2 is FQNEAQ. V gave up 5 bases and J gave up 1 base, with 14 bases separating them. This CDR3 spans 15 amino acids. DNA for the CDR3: TGTGCCAGCAGCCCAAAACGACAGTCGAACACTGAAGCTTTCTTT. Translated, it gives CASSPKRQSNTEAFF.

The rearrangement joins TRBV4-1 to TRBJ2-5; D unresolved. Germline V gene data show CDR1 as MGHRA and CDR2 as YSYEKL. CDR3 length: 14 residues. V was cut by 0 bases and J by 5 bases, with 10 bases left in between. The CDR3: CASSQDGSTETQYF. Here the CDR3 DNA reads TGCGCCAGCAGCCAAGATGGCAGCACTGAGACCCAGTACTTC.

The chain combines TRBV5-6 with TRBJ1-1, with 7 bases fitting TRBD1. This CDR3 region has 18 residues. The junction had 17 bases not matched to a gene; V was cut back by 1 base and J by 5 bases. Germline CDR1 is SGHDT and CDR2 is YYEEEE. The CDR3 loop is CASSLLRTAGTAITEAFF. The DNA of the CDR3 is TGTGCCAGCAGCTTGTTGCGGACAGCCGGGACAGCGATAACTGAAGCTTTCTTT.

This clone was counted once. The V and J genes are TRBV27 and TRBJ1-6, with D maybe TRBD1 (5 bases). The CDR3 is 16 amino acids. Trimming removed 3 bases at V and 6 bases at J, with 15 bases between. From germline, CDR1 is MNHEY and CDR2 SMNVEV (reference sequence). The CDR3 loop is CASSFRVGTLNSPLHF. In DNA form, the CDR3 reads TGTGCCAGCAGTTTCAGAGTAGGGACCCTTAATTCACCCCTCCACTTT.

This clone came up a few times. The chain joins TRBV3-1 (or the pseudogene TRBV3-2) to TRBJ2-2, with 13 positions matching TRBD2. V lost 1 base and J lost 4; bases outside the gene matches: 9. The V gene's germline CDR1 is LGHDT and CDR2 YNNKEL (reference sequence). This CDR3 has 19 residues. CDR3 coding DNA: TGTGCCAGCAGCCAAGTATTACTAGCGGGGGGGCCGGGCACCGGGGAGCTGTTTTTT. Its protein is CASSQVLLAGGPGTGELFF.

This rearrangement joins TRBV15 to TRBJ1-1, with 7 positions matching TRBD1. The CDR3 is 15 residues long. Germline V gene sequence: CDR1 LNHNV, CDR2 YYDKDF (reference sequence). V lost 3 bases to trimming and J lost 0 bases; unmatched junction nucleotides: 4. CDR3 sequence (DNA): TGTGCCACCAGCAGGACAGGGTTAGTGAACACTGAAGCTTTCTTT. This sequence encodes CATSRTGLVNTEAFF. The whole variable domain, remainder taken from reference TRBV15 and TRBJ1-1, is DAMVIQNPRYQVTQFGKPVTLSCSQTLNHNVMYWYQQKSSQAPKLLFHYYDKDFNNEADTPDNFQSRRPNTSFCFLDIRSPGLGDTAMYLCATSRTGLVNTEAFFGQGTRLTVV.

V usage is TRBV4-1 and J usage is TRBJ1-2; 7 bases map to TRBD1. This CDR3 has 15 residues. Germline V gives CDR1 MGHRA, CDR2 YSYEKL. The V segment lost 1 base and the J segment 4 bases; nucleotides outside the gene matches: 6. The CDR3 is CASSQAWQGGYGYTF. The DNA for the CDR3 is TGCGCCAGCAGCCAAGCGTGGCAGGGGGGCTATGGCTACACCTTC.

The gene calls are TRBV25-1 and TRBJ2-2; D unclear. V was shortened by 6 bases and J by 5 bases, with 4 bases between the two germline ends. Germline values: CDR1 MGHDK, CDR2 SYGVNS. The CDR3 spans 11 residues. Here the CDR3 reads CASRTTGELFF. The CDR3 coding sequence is TGTGCCAGCAGAACAACCGGGGAGCTGTTTTTT.